This TCR beta chain was observed in a study of low-dose radiotherapy and immunotherapy resistance in tumors. Whole-study context: Intravenous nivolumab 240 mg every two weeks plus ipilimumab 1 mg/kg every six weeks was given to patients. Study patients were administered oral aspirin at 300 mg daily for four cycles from cycle 1 day 1.

This clonotype was recorded at least ten times. Described time point: before trial treatment. The study gave donors nivolumab, ipilimumab, aspirin, low-dose cyclophosphamide and low-dose radiotherapy. Gene-specific TRAV and TRBV primers were used for first-strand cDNA, covering alpha and beta chains. It was with a constant-region primer and a V-primer adapter that TCRs were amplified over roughly 19 PCR cycles. Isolated mRNA was amplified by in vitro transcription. TCRdb re-called the reads with MiXCR, one entry per CDR3 protein. Of tens of thousands of distinct CDR3 sequences in the sample, about a sixth were seen once. The V gene lost 5 bases and the J gene lost 3 bases, with 13 bases spanning the gap. Germline-derived CDR1 and CDR2 are MNHEY and SVGEGT. The CDR3 runs 14 residues.

The material sequenced was PBMCs, taken before treatment. This clonotype was sampled from a male donor with prostate cancer. The chain links TRBV6-2 or TRBV6-3 to TRBJ1-1, with D possibly TRBD1 on 6 matching bases. The CDR3 is CASSGGRWHTEAFF. CDR3 in DNA: TGTGCCAGCAGTGGGGGGCGGTGGCACACTGAAGCTTTCTTT.